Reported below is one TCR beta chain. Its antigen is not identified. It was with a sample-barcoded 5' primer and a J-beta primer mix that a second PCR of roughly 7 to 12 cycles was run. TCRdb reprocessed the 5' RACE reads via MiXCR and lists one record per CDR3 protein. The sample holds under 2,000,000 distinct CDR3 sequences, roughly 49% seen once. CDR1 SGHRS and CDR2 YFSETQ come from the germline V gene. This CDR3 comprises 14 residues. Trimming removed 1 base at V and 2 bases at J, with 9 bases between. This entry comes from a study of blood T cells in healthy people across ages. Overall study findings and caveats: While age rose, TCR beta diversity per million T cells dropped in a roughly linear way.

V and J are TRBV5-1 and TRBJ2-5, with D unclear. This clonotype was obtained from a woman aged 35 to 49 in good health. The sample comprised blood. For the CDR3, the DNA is TGCGCCAGCAGCTTGCCAGAGACACAAGAGACCCAGTACTTC. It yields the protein CASSLPETQETQYF.